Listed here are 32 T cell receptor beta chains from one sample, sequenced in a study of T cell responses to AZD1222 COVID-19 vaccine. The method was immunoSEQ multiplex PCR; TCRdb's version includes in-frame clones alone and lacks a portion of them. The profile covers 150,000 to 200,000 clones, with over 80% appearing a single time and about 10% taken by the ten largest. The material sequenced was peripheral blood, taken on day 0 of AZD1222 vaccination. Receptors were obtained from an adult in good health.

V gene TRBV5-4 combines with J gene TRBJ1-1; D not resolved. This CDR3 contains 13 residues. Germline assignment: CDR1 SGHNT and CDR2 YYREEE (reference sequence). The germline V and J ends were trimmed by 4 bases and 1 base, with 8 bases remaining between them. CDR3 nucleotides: TGTGCCAGCAGCCGGATGTCGAACACTGAAGCTTTCTTT. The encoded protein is CASSRMSNTEAFF.

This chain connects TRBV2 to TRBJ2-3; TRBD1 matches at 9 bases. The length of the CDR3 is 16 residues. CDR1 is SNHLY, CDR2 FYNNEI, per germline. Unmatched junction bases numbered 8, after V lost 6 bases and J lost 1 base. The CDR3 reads CASSPPQGAGTDTQYF. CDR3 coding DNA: TGTGCCAGCAGCCCTCCACAGGGGGCGGGCACAGATACGCAGTATTTT.

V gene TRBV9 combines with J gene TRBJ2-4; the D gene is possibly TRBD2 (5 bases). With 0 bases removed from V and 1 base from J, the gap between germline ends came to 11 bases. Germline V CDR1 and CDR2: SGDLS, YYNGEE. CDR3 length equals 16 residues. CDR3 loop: CASSVGEGRAKNIQYF. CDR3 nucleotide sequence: TGTGCCAGCAGCGTAGGAGAGGGAAGGGCCAAAAACATTCAGTACTTC.

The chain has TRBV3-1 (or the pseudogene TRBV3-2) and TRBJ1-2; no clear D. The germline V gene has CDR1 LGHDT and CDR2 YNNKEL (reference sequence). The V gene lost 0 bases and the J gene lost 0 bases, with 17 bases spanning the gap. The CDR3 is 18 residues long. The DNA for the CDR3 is TGTGCCAGCAGCCAAGATAGATCTATCCCTCTAGCTAACTATGGCTACACCTTC. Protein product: CASSQDRSIPLANYGYTF.

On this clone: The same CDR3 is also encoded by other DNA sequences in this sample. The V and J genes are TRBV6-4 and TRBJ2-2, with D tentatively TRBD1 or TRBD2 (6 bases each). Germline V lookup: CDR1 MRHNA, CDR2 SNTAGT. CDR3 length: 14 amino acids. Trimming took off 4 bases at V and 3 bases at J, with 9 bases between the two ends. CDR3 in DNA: TGTGCCAGCAGTGCCGGGGGCGACACCGGGGAGCTGTTTTTT. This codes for CASSAGGDTGELFF.

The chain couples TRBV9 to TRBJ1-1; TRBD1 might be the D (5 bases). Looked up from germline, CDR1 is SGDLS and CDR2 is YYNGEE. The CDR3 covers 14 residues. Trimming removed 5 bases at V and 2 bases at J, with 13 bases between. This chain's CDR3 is CASSPDIINTEAFF. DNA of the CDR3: TGTGCCAGCAGTCCGGACATAATAAACACTGAAGCTTTCTTT.

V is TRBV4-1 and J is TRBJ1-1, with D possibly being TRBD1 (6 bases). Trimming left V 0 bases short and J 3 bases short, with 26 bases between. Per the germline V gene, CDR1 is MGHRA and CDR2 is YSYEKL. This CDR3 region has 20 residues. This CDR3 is CASSQDLGTLSGAWDTEAFF. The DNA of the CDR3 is TGCGCCAGCAGCCAAGATCTAGGTACGCTATCGGGGGCGTGGGACACTGAAGCTTTCTTT.

The CDR3 sequence: CASSPATTAWGYTF. The CDR3 region has the DNA TGTGCCAGCAGCCCGGCCACGACCGCCTGGGGCTACACCTTC. This chain joins TRBV7-2 and TRBJ1-2, with D unresolved. V lost 5 bases, J lost 8 bases, and 18 bases lay in between. CDR1 is SGHTA and CDR2 is FQGNSA in the germline V gene. CDR3 length: 14 amino acids.

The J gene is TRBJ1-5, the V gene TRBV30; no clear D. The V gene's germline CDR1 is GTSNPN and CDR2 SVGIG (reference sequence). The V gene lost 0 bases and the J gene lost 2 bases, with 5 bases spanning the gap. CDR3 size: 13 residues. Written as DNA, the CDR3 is TGTGCCTGGAGTGTACTTGGCAATCAGCCCCAGCATTTT. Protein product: CAWSVLGNQPQHF.

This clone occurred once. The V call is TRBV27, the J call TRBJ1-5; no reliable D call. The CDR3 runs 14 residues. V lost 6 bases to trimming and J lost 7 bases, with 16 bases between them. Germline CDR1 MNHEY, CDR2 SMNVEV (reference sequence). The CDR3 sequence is CASSMNRVGQPQHF. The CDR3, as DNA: TGTGCCAGCAGCATGAATAGGGTAGGGCAGCCCCAGCATTTT.

CDR3 loop: CASSLAGGRGPLYGYTF. CDR3 nucleotide sequence: TGCGCCAGCAGCTTGGCCGGGGGAAGGGGGCCTCTCTATGGCTACACCTTC. The chain is built from TRBV5-1 and TRBJ1-2, with TRBD1 matching over 7 bases. Germline assignment: CDR1 SGHRS and CDR2 YFSETQ. The CDR3 has 17 amino acids. V shed 0 bases and J 4 bases; nucleotides not matched to a gene: 12.

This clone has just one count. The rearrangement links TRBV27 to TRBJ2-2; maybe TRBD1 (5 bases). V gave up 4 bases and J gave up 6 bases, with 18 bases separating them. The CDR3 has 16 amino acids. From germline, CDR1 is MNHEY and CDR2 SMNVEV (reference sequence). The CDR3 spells CASSSQGALGAGELFF. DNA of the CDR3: TGTGCCAGCAGTTCCCAGGGTGCCCTAGGAGCCGGGGAGCTGTTTTTT.

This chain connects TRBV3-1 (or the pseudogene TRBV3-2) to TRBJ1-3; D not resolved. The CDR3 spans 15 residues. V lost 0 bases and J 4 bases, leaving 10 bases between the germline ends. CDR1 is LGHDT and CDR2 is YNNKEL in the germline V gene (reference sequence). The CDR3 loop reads CASSQEGSGGNTIYF. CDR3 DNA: TGTGCCAGCAGCCAAGAGGGTTCGGGGGGAAACACCATATATTTT.

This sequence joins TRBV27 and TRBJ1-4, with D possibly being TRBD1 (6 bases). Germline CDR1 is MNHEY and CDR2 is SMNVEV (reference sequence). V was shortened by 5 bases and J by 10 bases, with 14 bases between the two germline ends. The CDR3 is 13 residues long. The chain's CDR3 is CASSLLQGGKLFF. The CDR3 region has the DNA TGTGCCAGCAGTCTTTTACAGGGTGGAAAACTGTTTTTT.

The CDR3 region is CASSLVGGAEAFF. CDR3 DNA: TGTGCCAGCAGCTTGGTAGGGGGAGCTGAAGCTTTCTTT. This chain connects TRBV5-4 to TRBJ1-1, with D tentatively TRBD1 (6 bases). Germline loops: CDR1 SGHNT, CDR2 YYREEE (reference sequence). V lost 0 bases to trimming and J lost 6 bases, with 9 bases between them. This CDR3 region has 13 residues.

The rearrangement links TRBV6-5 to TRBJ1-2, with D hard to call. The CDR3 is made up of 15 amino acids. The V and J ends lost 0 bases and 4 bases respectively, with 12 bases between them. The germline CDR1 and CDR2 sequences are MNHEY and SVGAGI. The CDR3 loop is CASSYSAHQFYGYTF. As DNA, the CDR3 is TGTGCCAGCAGTTACTCCGCCCACCAGTTCTATGGCTACACCTTC.

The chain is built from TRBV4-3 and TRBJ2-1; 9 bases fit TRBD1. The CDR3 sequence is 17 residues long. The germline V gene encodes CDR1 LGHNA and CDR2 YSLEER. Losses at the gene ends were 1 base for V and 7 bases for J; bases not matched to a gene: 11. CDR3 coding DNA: TGCGCCAGCAGCCAAGGATACAGGGGGCGGGGGAGTAATGAGCAGTTCTTC. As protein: CASSQGYRGRGSNEQFF.

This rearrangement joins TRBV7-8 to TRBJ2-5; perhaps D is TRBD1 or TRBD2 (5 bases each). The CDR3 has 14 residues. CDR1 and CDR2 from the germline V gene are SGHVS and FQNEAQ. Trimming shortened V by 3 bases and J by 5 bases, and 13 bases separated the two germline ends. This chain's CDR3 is CASSLGLRGETQYF. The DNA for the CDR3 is TGTGCCAGCAGCTTGGGGCTGCGCGGGGAGACCCAGTACTTC.

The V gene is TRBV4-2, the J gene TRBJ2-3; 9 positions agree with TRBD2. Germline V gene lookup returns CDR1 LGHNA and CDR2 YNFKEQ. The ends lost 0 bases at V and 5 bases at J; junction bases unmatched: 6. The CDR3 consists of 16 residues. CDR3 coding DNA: TGTGCCAGCAGCCAAGAAGTAGCGGGAGTGGAAGATACGCAGTATTTT. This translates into CASSQEVAGVEDTQYF.

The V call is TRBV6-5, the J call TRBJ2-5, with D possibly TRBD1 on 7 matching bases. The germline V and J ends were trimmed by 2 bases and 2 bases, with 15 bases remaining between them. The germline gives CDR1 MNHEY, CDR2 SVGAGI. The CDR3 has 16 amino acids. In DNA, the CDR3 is TGTGCCAGCAGTTACGGCGGAGGGGGCGTGCAAGAGACCCAGTACTTC. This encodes CASSYGGGGVQETQYF.

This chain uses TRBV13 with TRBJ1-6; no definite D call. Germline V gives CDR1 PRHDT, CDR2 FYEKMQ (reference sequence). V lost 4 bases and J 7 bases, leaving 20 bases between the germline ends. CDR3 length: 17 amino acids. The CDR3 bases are TGTGCCAGCAGCTCGGACCCCCCCTTGGTTGAGAATTCACCCCTCCACTTT. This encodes CASSSDPPLVENSPLHF.

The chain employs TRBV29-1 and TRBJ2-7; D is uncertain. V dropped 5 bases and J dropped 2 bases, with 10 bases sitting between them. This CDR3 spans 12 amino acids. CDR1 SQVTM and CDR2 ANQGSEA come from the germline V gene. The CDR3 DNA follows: TGCAGCGTTTCCACCGGCCCCTACGAGCAGTACTTC. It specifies CSVSTGPYEQYF.

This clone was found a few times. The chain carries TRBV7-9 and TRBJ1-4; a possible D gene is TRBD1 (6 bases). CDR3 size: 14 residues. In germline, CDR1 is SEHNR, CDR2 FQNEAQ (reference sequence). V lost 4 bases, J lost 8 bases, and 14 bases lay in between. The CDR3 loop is CASSSDGRGEKLFF. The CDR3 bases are TGTGCCAGCAGCTCGGACGGGAGGGGGGAAAAACTGTTTTTT. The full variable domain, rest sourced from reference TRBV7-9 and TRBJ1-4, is DTGVSQNPRHKITKRGQNVTFRCDPISEHNRLYWYRQTLGQGPEFLTYFQNEAQLEKSRLLSDRFSAERPKGSFSTLEIQRTEQGDSAMYLCASSSDGRGEKLFFGSGTQLSVL.

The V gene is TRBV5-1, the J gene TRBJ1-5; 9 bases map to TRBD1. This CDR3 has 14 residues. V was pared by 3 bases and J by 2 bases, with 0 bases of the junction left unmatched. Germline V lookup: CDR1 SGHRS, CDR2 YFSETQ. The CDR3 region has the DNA TGCGCCAGCAGCTGGACAGGGGGCAATCAGCCCCAGCATTTT. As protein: CASSWTGGNQPQHF. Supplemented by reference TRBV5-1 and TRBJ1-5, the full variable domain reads KAGVTQTPRYLIKTRGQQVTLSCSPISGHRSVSWYQQTPGQGLQFLFEYFSETQRNKGNFPGRFSGRQFSNSRSEMNVSTLELGDSALYLCASSWTGGNQPQHFGDGTRLSIL.

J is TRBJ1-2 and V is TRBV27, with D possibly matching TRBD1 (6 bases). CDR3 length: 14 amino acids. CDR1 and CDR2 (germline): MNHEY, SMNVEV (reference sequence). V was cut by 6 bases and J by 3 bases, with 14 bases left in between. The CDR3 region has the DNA TGTGCCAGCAGAAAGACAGGAATTTACTATGGCTACACCTTC. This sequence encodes CASRKTGIYYGYTF.

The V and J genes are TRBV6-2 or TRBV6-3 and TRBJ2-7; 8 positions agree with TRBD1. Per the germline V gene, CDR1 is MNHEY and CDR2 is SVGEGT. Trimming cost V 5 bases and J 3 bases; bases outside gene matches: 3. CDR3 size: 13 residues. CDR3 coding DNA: TGTGCCAGCAGTCGAGGGACAGGCTACGAGCAGTACGTC. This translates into CASSRGTGYEQYV.

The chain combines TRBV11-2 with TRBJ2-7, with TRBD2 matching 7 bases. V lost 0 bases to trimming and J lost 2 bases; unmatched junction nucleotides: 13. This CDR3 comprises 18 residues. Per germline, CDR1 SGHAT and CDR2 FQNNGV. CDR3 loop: CASSLDPPSGLLTYEQYF. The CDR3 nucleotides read TGTGCCAGCAGCTTAGATCCCCCTAGCGGCCTACTTACCTACGAGCAGTACTTC.

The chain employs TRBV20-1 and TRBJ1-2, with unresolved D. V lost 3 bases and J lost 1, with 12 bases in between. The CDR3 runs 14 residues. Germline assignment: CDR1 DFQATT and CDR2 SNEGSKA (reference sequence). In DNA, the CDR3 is TGCAGTGCTAGTGTGGAGGAGGGTAACTATGGCTACACCTTC. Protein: CSASVEEGNYGYTF.

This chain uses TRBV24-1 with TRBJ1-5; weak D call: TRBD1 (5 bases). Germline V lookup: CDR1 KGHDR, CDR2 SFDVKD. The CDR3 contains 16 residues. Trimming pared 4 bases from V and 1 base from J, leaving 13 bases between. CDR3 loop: CATSDSRGNSNQPQHF. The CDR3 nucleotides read TGTGCCACCAGTGACTCCCGGGGGAACAGCAATCAGCCCCAGCATTTT.

CDR3 residues: CASMDRQETQYF. CDR3 DNA: TGTGCCAGCATGGACAGACAAGAGACCCAGTACTTC. The chain has TRBV2 and TRBJ2-5; tentatively, D is TRBD1 (6 bases). V dropped 7 bases and J dropped 2 bases, with 8 bases sitting between them. Looked up from germline, CDR1 is SNHLY and CDR2 is FYNNEI. The CDR3 runs to 12 residues.

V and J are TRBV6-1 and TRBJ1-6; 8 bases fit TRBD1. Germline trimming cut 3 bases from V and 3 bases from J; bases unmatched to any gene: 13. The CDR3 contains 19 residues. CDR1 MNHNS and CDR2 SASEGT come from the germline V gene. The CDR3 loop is CASSDNKGQGFVYNSPLHF. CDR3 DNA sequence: TGTGCCAGCAGTGACAACAAAGGACAGGGCTTTGTCTATAATTCACCCCTCCACTTT.

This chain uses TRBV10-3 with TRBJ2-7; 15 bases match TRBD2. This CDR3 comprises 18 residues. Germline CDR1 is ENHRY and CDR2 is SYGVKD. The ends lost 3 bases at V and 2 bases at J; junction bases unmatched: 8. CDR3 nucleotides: TGTGCCATCAGTGACCTGGGACTAGCGGGAGGTGATACCTACGAGCAGTACTTC. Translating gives CAISDLGLAGGDTYEQYF.